This T cell receptor beta chain was sequenced in a study of shared clonotypes between healthy human individuals (dated by TCRdb to the early 2020s). For the wider study: The cohort comprised a couple of women and a few men aged 18 to 49 years. Per donor, three plates each were used for CD4 naive and CD4 memory, two for CD8 naive, and one for CD8 memory. To estimate repertoire size and how much clonotype sharing occurs between individuals, the study deeply sequenced the blood TCR repertoires of 4 to 6 healthy adults. Different laboratories and diverse techniques were used to prepare libraries and sequence TCR repertoires, to increase sequencing depth and limit assay-specific biases. Each donor's leukapheresis produced roughly between roughly 0.85 and 9.5 billion PBMCs. General study outcomes and caveats: Pairwise subsampling indicated that sequencing depth was expected to affect the degree of clonotype sharing among donors. Larger estimated clonotype richness was generally found for naive subsets than for memory subsets. Sampling was restricted to blood, and TCR repertoires in tissues likely differ from the TCR repertoires found in blood. The small number of donors limited the genetic and exposure-history diversity represented. Compared with non-shared clonotypes, clonotypes shared by all four sorted-subset donors had higher generation probabilities. Incomplete sequencing was indicated by rarefaction of sorted-subset datasets, despite the large sequencing depth. Sharing across four donors was observed for about 4.8% of naive CD4, over 3% of naive CD8, over 2% of memory CD4, and roughly 0.4% of memory CD8 clonotypes.

Using the deep immunoSEQ assay, TCR CDR3 regions were amplified from genomic DNA by multiplex PCR. Extracted genomic DNA from each cell subset was spread evenly across all wells of several immunoSEQ 96-well plates, with each plate serving as a replicate. Each replicate PCR for sorted subsets received around 200 ng genomic DNA, equal to tens of thousands of T cell genomes. Purified libraries were quantified with a Qubit 3.0 fluorometer, sized on a Bioanalyzer 2100, and re-quantified with the KAPA Library Quantification kit. A separate single-read 150-cycle Illumina NextSeq 550 flow cell was used to sequence each immunoSEQ 96-well plate. From the authors' description of their analysis: Because only junctional sequences without quality scores were contained in the immunoSEQ output, filtering matching that applied to full-length reads could not be performed. Sequences were annotated with PyIR, a Python wrapper for IgBLAST v1.9, and V/J genes and CDR3 were assigned using IMGT germline references. Reads were removed for weak V/J assignments (E-value above 1e-6), missing CDR3, stop codons, out-of-frame junctions, or ambiguous translated residues. V3J clonotypes were defined as sequences sharing an identical inferred V gene, J gene, and CDR3 amino acid sequence. Percentage overlap between repertoires was computed as shared unique clonotypes divided by the size of the smaller repertoire. RTK rarefaction, the Chao1 estimator, and Recon v2.1 estimates of unobserved clonotypes were used to assess repertoire richness. OLGA was used to compute generation probabilities for all TCRbeta clonotypes that the gDNA method yielded from four donors. This immuneACCESS table, as held by TCRdb, lists in-frame sequences with V and J called but not all clones. Of the missing ones, under half trace to an unresolved V gene in checked studies; the others have no known cause. V and J calls and clone size are those listed in that table; D and trimming were worked out from the DNA. Counted in this sample were just over 2,000,000 clones; approximately 94% of them appeared once. The top ten clonotypes cover roughly 1.1% of the sample.

The germline V end is reduced by 1 base and the J end by 0 bases; junction bases left unmatched: 1. Taken from the germline V gene (reference sequence), the CDR1 and CDR2 loops are GTSNPN and SVGIG. Including the terminal cysteine and phenylalanine, the CDR3 comprises 14 residues. Only the CDR3 portion is preserved as DNA: 42 bases, with reading frame beginning at the first base. Points on this clone: Its recognized antigen is unknown. Base-call qualities are not available, and no considerably larger clone is one nucleotide away. The same CDR3 arises from other DNA sequences in this sample as well.

CD8 naive samples consisted of CD45RO-negative cells that were positively selected for CCR7, yielding a CD45RA+CCR7+ population without TemRA cells. Donors were healthy HIV-negative adults with no recently reported acute infections or vaccinations. Every donor was a Caucasian adult residing in Nashville, Tennessee, USA. Blood was obtained by leukapheresis, after which PBMCs were separated by Ficoll-Histopaque density gradient centrifugation and cryopreserved in liquid nitrogen vapor phase. Analytical flow cytometry was used to check the purity and quantity of each magnetically sorted T cell population. Genomic DNA was isolated from every sorted fraction and measured by UV absorbance on a Nanodrop 2000c.

The origin of this receptor is a man between 18 and 29 years old in good health. The specimen was naive CD8+ T cells sorted from blood. This sample's cell subset or site label indicates: CD45RA+CCR7+. The chain is assembled from TRBV30 and TRBJ2-3; TRBD1 fits 7 bases in the junction. The CDR3: CAWSAGQSTDTQYF. At the DNA level, the sequence is TGTGCCTGGAGTGCGGGACAGAGCACAGATACGCAGTATTTT.